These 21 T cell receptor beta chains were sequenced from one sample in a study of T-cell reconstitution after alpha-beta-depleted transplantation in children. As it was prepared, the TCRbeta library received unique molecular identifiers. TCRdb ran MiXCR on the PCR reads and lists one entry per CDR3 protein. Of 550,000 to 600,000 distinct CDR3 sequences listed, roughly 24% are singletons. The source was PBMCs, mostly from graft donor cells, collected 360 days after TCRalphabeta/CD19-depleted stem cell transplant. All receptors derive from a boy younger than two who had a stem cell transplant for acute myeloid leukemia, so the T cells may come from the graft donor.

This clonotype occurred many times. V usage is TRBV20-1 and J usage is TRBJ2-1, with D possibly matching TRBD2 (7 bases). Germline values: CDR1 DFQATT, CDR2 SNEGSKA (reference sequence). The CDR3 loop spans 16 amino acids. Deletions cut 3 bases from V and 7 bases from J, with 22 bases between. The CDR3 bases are TGCAGTGCTAGGGAACGTTGGGGGGGCCGGAGAAATGAGCAGTTCTTC. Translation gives CSARERWGGRRNEQFF.

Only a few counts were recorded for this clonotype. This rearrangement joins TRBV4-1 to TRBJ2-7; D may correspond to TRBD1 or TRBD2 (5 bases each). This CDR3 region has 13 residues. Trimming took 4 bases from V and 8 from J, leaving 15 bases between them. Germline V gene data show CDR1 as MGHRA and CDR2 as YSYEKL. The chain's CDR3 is CASSPEVGVKQYV. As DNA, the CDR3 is TGCGCCAGCAGCCCTGAGGTGGGGGTTAAGCAGTACGTC.

Here the CDR3 reads CSVERSGLGGYTF. CDR3 nucleotides: TGCAGCGTTGAAAGGTCAGGGCTGGGGGGCTACACCTTC. The V call is TRBV29-1, the J call TRBJ1-2; TRBD1 might be the D (5 bases). The germline CDR1 and CDR2 sequences are SQVTM and ANQGSEA. The ends were cut back, 2 bases at V and 8 bases at J, with 15 bases in the middle. This CDR3 contains 13 residues.

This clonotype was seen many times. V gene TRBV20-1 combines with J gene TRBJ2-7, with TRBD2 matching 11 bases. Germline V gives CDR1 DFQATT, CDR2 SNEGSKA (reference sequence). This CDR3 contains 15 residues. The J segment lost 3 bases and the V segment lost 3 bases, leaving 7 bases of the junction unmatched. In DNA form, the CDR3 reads TGCAGTGCTAGGGACACTAGCGGGGGACTCTACGAGCAGTACGTC. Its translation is CSARDTSGGLYEQYV.

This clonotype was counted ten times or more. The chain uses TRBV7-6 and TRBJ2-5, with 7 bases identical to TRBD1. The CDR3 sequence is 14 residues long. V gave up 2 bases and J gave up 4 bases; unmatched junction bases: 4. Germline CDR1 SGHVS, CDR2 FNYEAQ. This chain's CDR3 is CASSLQGGPETQYF. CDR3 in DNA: TGTGCCAGCAGCTTACAAGGGGGCCCAGAGACCCAGTACTTC. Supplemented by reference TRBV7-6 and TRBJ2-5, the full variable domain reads GAGVSQSPRYKVTKRGQDVALRCDPISGHVSLYWYRQALGQGPEFLTYFNYEAQQDKSGLPNDRFSAERPEGSISTLTIQRTEQRDSAMYRCASSLQGGPETQYFGPGTRLLVL.

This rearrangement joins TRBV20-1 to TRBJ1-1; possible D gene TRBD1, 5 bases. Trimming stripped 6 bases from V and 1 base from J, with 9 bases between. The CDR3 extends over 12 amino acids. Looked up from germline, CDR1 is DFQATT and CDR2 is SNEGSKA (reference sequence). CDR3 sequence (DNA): TGCAGTGCCAGGGCCAGGAACACTGAAGCTTTCTTT. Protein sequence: CSARARNTEAFF.

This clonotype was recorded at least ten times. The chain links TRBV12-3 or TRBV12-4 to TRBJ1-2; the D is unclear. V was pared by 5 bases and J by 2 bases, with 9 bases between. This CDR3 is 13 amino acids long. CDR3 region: CASSPRRNYGYTF. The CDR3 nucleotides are TGTGCCAGCAGTCCGCGACGGAACTATGGCTACACCTTC.

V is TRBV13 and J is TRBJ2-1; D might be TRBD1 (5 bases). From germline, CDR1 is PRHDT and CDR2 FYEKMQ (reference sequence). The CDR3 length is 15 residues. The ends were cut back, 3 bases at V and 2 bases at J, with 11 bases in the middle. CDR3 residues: CASSFPHRTYNEQFF. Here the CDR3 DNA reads TGTGCCAGCAGCTTTCCCCACAGGACCTACAATGAGCAGTTCTTC.

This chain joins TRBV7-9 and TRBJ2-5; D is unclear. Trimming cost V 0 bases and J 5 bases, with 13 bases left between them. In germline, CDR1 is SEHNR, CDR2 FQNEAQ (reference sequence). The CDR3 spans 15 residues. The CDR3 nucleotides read TGTGCCAGCAGCTTAGCGTACATTCAAGAGGAGACCCAGTACTTC. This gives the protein CASSLAYIQEETQYF.

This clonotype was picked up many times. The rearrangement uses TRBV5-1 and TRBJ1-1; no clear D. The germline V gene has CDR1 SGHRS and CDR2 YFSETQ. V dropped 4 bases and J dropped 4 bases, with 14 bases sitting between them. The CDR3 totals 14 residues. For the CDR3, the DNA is TGCGCCAGCAGCCCCCCGGGAGCGAGCACTGAAGCTTTCTTT. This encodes CASSPPGASTEAFF.

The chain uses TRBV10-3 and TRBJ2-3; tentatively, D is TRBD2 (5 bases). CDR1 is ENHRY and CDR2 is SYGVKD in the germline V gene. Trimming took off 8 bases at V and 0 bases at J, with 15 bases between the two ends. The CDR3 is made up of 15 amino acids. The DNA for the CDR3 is TGTGCCATCTTAAGAGCGGATACTAGCACAGATACGCAGTATTTT. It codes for CAILRADTSTDTQYF.

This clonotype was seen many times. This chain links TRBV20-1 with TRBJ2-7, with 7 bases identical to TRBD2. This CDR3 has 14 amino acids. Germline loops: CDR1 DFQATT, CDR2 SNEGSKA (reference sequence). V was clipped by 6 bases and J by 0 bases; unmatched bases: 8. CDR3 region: CSARDYSSSYEQYF. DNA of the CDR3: TGCAGTGCCCGGGACTACTCCAGCTCCTACGAGCAGTACTTC.

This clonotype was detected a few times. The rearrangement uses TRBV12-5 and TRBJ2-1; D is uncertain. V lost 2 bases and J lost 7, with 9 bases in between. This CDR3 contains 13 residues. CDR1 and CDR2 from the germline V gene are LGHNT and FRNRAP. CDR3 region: CASGLWVGNEQFF. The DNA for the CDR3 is TGTGCTAGTGGTTTGTGGGTGGGTAATGAGCAGTTCTTC.

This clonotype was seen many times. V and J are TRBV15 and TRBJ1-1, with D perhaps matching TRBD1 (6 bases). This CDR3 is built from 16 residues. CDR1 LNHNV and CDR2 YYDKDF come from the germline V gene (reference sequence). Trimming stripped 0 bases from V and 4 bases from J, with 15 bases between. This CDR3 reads CATSRDRGARGTEAFF. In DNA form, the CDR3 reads TGTGCCACCAGCAGAGATCGGGGGGCGCGGGGCACTGAAGCTTTCTTT. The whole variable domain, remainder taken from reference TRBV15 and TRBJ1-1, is DAMVIQNPRYQVTQFGKPVTLSCSQTLNHNVMYWYQQKSSQAPKLLFHYYDKDFNNEADTPDNFQSRRPNTSFCFLDIRSPGLGDTAMYLCATSRDRGARGTEAFFGQGTRLTVV.

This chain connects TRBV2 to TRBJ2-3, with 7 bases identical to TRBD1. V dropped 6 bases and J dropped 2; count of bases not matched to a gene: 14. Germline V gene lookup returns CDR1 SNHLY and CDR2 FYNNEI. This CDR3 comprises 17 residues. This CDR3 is CASRVHERGPPTDTQYF. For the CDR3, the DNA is TGTGCCAGCAGAGTCCACGAAAGGGGGCCCCCCACAGATACGCAGTATTTT.

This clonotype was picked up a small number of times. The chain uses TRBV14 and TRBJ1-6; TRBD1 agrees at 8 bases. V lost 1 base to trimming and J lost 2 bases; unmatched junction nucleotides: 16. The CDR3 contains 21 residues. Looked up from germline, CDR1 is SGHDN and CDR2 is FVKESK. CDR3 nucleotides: TGTGCCAGCAGCCAAGGACGGGGACAGGACCCATTCCATGCCTATAATTCACCCCTCCACTTT. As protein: CASSQGRGQDPFHAYNSPLHF.

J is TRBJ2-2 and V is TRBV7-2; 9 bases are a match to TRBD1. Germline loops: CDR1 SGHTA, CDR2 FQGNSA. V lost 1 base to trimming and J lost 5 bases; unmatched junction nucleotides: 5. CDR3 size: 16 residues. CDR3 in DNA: TGTGCCAGCAGCTTAGGGCCACAGGGGGCAACCGGGGAGCTGTTTTTT. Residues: CASSLGPQGATGELFF. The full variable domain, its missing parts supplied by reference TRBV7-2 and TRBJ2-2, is GAGVSQSPSNKVTEKGKDVELRCDPISGHTALYWYRQSLGQGLEFLIYFQGNSAPDKSGLPSDRFSAERTGGSVSTLTIQRTQQEDSAVYLCASSLGPQGATGELFFGEGSRLTVL.

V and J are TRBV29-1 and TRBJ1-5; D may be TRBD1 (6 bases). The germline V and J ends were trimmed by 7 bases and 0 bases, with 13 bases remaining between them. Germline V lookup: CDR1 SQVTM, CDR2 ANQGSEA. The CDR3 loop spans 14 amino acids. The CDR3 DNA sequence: TGCAGCGCAGTGACAGGAAATAGCAATCAGCCCCAGCATTTT. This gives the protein CSAVTGNSNQPQHF.

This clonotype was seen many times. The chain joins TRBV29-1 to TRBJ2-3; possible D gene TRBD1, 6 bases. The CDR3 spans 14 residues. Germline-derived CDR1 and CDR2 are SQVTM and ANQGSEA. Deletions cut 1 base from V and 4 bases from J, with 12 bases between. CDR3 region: CSVEGTVESDTQYF. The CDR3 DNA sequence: TGCAGCGTTGAAGGGACAGTAGAATCAGATACGCAGTATTTT.

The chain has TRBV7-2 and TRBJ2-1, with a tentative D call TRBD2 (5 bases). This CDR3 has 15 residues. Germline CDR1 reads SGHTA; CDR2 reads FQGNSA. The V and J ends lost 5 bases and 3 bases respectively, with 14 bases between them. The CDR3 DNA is TGTGCCAGCAGCCCCGGGTCTGGACTCTACAATGAGCAGTTCTTC. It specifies CASSPGSGLYNEQFF.

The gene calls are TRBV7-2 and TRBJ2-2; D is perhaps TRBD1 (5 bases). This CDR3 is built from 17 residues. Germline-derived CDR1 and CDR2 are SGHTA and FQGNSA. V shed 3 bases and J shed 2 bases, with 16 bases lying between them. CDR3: CASSFLSGLPNTGELFF. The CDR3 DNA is TGTGCCAGCAGCTTTCTTTCAGGGCTCCCCAACACCGGGGAGCTGTTTTTT.